This TCR beta chain was sequenced for a study of Graves' ophthalmopathy and Graves' hyperthyroidism. General observations from the study: Blood also carried most expanded thyroid clonotypes exceeding 0.001 frequency.

Uncontrolled infections, pregnancy, lactation or other autoimmune diseases led to patient exclusion. The evidence that diagnosis relied on was clinical symptoms, serum thyroxine, TRAb, thyroid ultrasound and orbital computed tomography. Someone took the PBMCs out of more than 8.5 ml of fresh peripheral blood. RNA transcripts were the source from which TCR beta CDR3 regions were amplified. First-round RT-PCR used HTBI primers; second-round multiplex PCR followed. MiXCR, run by TCRdb on the multiplex PCR reads, gives a single entry per CDR3 protein. The sample carries 150,000 to 200,000 distinct CDR3 sequences, 30% to 45% recorded once. The table lists this clonotype with many counts. Its antigen is not identified. The CDR3 length is 13 residues. Looked up from germline, CDR1 is MNHEY and CDR2 is SVGAGI. V gave up 6 bases and J gave up 3 bases, with 12 bases separating them.

Sequencing was carried out using peripheral blood. This clonotype was obtained from a woman aged 40 to 50 with Graves' ophthalmopathy. V and J are TRBV6-5 and TRBJ2-7, with D possibly TRBD1 on 5 matching bases. CDR3 coding DNA: TGTGCCAGCAGAATTGACAGAGACTACGAGCAGTACTTC. Its translation is CASRIDRDYEQYF.